This T cell receptor beta chain was identified in a study of graft-versus-host responses after intestinal transplantation. Study in general: Those transplanted obtained multivisceral, liver-intestinal, or isolated intestinal grafts.

V was clipped by 3 bases and J by 7 bases, with 13 bases between them. CDR3 length equals 14 residues. Germline CDR1 SGDLS, CDR2 YYNGEE. TCRdb's copy holds only in-frame clones and misses some; the assay was immunoSEQ multiplex PCR. The table includes roughly 130,000 clones, about nine tenths detected once. As concerns this clone: Its antigen is still unknown.

Broader study findings: Investigators detected GvH clones in recipient marrow, with some emerging earlier in ileum or blood.

The sample was unstimulated CD4+ T cells sorted from spleen or lymph node cells, taken before intestinal transplant. The chain has TRBV9 and TRBJ2-2; D is ambiguous. This receptor was identified in a human donor who received an intestinal transplant. CDR3 residues: CASSASLVVGELFF. In DNA, the CDR3 is TGTGCCAGCAGCGCCTCCCTAGTCGTCGGGGAGCTGTTTTTT.